What follows are 15 T cell receptor beta chains derived from one specimen sequenced in a study of blood T cells in healthy people across ages. Combining a sample-barcoded 5' primer with a J-beta primer mix, a second PCR ran for roughly 6 to 11 cycles. TCRdb re-derived calls from the 5' RACE reads in MiXCR, one entry per CDR3 protein. This sample has fewer than 1 million distinct CDR3 sequences; 40% to 50% occur once, and the top ten carry approximately 20%. Material for sequencing was blood. These receptors all come from a man in his 60s in good health.

The chain combines TRBV4-3 with TRBJ2-2; the D is unclear. The CDR3 sequence is 16 residues long. Trimming removed 0 bases at V and 5 bases at J, with 13 bases between. CDR1 is LGHNA, CDR2 YSLEER, per germline. The CDR3 DNA is TGCGCCAGCAGCCAAGACCGACTTCAGGTTACCGGGGAGCTGTTTTTT. Encoded protein: CASSQDRLQVTGELFF.

This chain joins TRBV4-3 and TRBJ2-3; D may be TRBD2 (5 bases). CDR3 length equals 15 residues. Germline CDR1 reads LGHNA; CDR2 reads YSLEER. The V gene lost 0 bases and the J gene lost 2 bases, with 9 bases spanning the gap. CDR3 residues: CASSQDPGNTDTQYF. CDR3 DNA: TGCGCCAGCAGCCAAGATCCGGGGAACACAGATACGCAGTATTTT.

This clonotype was counted only a few times. The gene calls are TRBV14 and TRBJ2-1; the D gene is possibly TRBD1 (8 bases). The V end lost 4 bases, the J end lost 10 bases, and 23 bases lay between the germline ends. Germline V gene sequence: CDR1 SGHDN, CDR2 FVKESK. The CDR3 contains 16 residues. The CDR3 here is CASSPTLGQAGREQFF. DNA of the CDR3: TGTGCCAGCAGCCCCACCCTGGGACAGGCCGGGAGGGAGCAGTTCTTC.

This chain uses TRBV27 with TRBJ2-5, with TRBD2 matching 9 bases. Germline CDR1 is MNHEY and CDR2 is SMNVEV (reference sequence). CDR3 length equals 15 residues. The ends lost 6 bases at V and 4 bases at J; junction bases unmatched: 9. The CDR3 nucleotides are TGTGCCAGCAGCCTGAGACGAGCGGGGGGAGAGACCCAGTACTTC. It specifies CASSLRRAGGETQYF.

V is TRBV12-3 or TRBV12-4 and J is TRBJ2-1; a weak D match, TRBD1 (6 bases). This CDR3 contains 13 residues. V dropped 6 bases and J dropped 12 bases, with 18 bases sitting between them. The CDR3 region has the DNA TGTGCCAGCAGGACATCAGGGGTTCGTGGGCAGTTCTTC. Protein sequence: CASRTSGVRGQFF.

This clonotype was counted a few times. This rearrangement joins TRBV6-6 to TRBJ2-1; D ambiguous. CDR3 size: 13 residues. V lost 0 bases to trimming and J lost 5 bases, with 5 bases between them. CDR1 and CDR2 (germline): MNHNY, SVGAGI (reference sequence). In nucleotides, the CDR3 is TGTGCCAGCAGTTACTCGGCCAACAATGAGCAGTTCTTC. Residues: CASSYSANNEQFF.

The table lists this clonotype with a few counts. The chain is built from TRBV25-1 and TRBJ2-1; possibly TRBD2 for D (6 bases). Germline V gene data show CDR1 as MGHDK and CDR2 as SYGVNS. This CDR3 is built from 13 residues. Trimming took off 1 base at V and 7 bases at J, with 8 bases between the two ends. CDR3 nucleotide sequence: TGTGCCAGCAGTGAATTGGAGGGGAATGAGCAGTTCTTC. The encoded protein is CASSELEGNEQFF.

The rearrangement links TRBV7-2 to TRBJ2-5, with 8 bases aligning to TRBD2. CDR1 and CDR2 (germline): SGHTA, FQGNSA. V lost 0 bases, J lost 1 base, and 7 bases stayed unmatched. The CDR3 consists of 17 residues. The CDR3 spells CASSLAVVAGFQETQYF. The CDR3 region has the DNA TGTGCCAGCAGCTTAGCTGTAGTAGCGGGGTTCCAAGAGACCCAGTACTTC.

This clonotype was observed once. The chain employs TRBV6-1 and TRBJ2-7; 7 positions match TRBD1. Germline CDR1 reads MNHNS; CDR2 reads SASEGT. V dropped 7 bases and J dropped 1; count of bases not matched to a gene: 13. CDR3 length equals 16 residues. The CDR3 spells CASTRDSRLVSYEQYF. The CDR3 DNA is TGTGCCAGCACACGGGACAGCCGGCTAGTGTCCTACGAGCAGTACTTC.

The V and J genes are TRBV6-2 or TRBV6-3 and TRBJ1-2; TRBD1 agrees at 7 bases. Trimming removed 5 bases from V and 8 bases from J; junction bases left unmatched: 8. In germline, CDR1 is MNHEY, CDR2 SVGEGT. This CDR3 contains 13 residues. The CDR3 nucleotides read TGTGCCAGCAGTAACAAGGGGGCGCGCGGCTACACCTTC. It encodes CASSNKGARGYTF.

This clonotype was observed a few times. This chain joins TRBV9 and TRBJ2-7; D is undetermined. Trimming pared 4 bases from V and 6 bases from J, leaving 26 bases between. CDR1 is SGDLS and CDR2 is YYNGEE in the germline V gene. The CDR3 consists of 17 residues. The CDR3 DNA reads TGTGCCAGCAGCCCGACCATTGTGAGCCGTGATGTCTCCGAGCAGTACTTC. Its translation is CASSPTIVSRDVSEQYF. The complete variable domain, with remaining parts taken from reference TRBV9 and TRBJ2-7, reads DSGVTQTPKHLITATGQRVTLRCSPRSGDLSVYWYQQSLDQGLQFLIQYYNGEERAKGNILERFSAQQFPDLHSELNLSSLELGDSALYFCASSPTIVSRDVSEQYFGPGTRLTVT.

The chain uses TRBV5-1 and TRBJ2-1, with a possible D match to TRBD2 (5 bases). This CDR3 is 13 amino acids long. V lost 4 bases, J lost 8 bases, and 13 bases lay in between. Germline CDR1 reads SGHRS; CDR2 reads YFSETQ. CDR3 loop: CASSRPTNYEQFF. As DNA, the CDR3 is TGCGCCAGCAGCCGTCCGACTAATTATGAGCAGTTCTTC.

This sequence joins TRBV5-6 and TRBJ2-7, with 8 positions matching TRBD1. With V trimmed by 4 bases and J by 3 bases, 6 bases remained unmatched. Germline values: CDR1 SGHDT, CDR2 YYEEEE. CDR3 length equals 14 residues. This CDR3 reads CASSLVGQVYEQYF. Here the CDR3 DNA reads TGTGCCAGCAGCCTAGTGGGACAGGTCTACGAGCAGTACTTC.

This clonotype was counted a single time. The rearrangement links TRBV13 to TRBJ2-3, with 8 bases that match TRBD1. Germline-derived CDR1 and CDR2 are PRHDT and FYEKMQ (reference sequence). The V and J ends lost 4 bases and 4 bases, in that order; junction bases with no gene match: 16. This CDR3 is built from 18 residues. Here the CDR3 DNA reads TGTGCCAGCAGCTCCCCCCTGACAGGGGACCCCCGGGCAGATACGCAGTATTTT. It specifies CASSSPLTGDPRADTQYF.

The chain links TRBV30 to TRBJ1-2, with D uncertain. Germline CDR1 is GTSNPN and CDR2 is SVGIG (reference sequence). This CDR3 is built from 13 residues. CDR3: CALSTEANYGYTF. DNA of the CDR3: TGTGCTTTGTCCACAGAGGCTAACTATGGCTACACCTTC.